The next 2 T cell receptor beta chains were all read from a single sample in a study of siplizumab effects on memory and regulatory T cells. Generated by immunoSEQ multiplex PCR, the TCRdb table keeps only in-frame clones and is missing some. Here the sample spans approximately 100,000 clones, about 95% being singletons. Sequencing was performed on Tregs sorted from blood. The receptors shown here come from a human donor in good health.

The V and J genes are TRBV5-1 and TRBJ1-6, with D perhaps TRBD1 (5 bases). Deletions cut 3 bases from V and 7 bases from J, with 14 bases between. The CDR3 contains 15 residues. Germline V gene lookup returns CDR1 SGHRS and CDR2 YFSETQ. The CDR3: CASSSSFRQNSPLHF. CDR3 DNA sequence: TGCGCCAGCAGCTCTTCATTCCGACAGAATTCACCCCTCCACTTT.

CDR3 sequence: CASSGLKGNYGYTF. The CDR3 DNA sequence: TGTGCCAGCAGCGGGTTGAAGGGGAACTATGGCTACACCTTC. The genes are TRBV7-9 and TRBJ1-2; tentative D call: TRBD1 (5 bases). This CDR3 region has 14 residues. The ends were cut back, 5 bases at V and 2 bases at J, with 12 bases in the middle. Germline values: CDR1 SEHNR, CDR2 FQNEAQ (reference sequence).